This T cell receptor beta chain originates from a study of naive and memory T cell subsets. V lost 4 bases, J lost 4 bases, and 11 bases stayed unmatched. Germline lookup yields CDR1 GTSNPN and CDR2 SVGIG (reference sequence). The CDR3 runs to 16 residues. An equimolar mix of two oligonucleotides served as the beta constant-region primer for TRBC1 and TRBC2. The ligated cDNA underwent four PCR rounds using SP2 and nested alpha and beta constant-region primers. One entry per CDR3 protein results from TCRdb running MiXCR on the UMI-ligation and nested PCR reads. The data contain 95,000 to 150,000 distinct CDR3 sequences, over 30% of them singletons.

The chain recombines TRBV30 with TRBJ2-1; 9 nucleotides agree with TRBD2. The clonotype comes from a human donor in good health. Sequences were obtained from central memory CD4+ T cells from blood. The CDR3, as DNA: TGTGCCTGGACCTCATTGGCGGGAGGGCTATACAATGAGCAGTTCTTC. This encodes CAWTSLAGGLYNEQFF.